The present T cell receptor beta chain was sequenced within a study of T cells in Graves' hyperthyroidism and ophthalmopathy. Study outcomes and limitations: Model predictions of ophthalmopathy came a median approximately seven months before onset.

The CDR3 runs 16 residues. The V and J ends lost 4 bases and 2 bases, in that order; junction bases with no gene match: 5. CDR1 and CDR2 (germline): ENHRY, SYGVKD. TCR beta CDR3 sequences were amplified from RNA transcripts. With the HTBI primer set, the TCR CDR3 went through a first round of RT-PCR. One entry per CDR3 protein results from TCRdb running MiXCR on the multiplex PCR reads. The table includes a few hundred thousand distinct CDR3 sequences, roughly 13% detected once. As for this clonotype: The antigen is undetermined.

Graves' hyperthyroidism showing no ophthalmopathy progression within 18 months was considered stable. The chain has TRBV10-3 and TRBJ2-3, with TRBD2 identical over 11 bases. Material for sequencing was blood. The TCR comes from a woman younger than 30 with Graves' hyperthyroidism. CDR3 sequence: CAISGETSGTTDTQYF. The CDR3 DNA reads TGTGCCATCAGTGGGGAGACTAGCGGGACCACAGATACGCAGTATTTT.